One sample yielded the 4 T cell receptor beta chains listed below, sequenced in a study of CD8 T cells in Susac syndrome. Random hexamers were used to reverse transcribe roughly 0.45 to 1 ug of RNA. One entry per CDR3 protein results from TCRdb running MiXCR on the immunoSEQ multiplex PCR reads. Altogether 150,000 to 200,000 distinct CDR3 sequences are present, about 95% being singletons, with the ten largest covering under 0.095%. Sequenced input: CD4+ T cells from PBMCs. The receptors were gathered from a human donor with multiple sclerosis.

The rearrangement uses TRBV20-1 and TRBJ2-1; TRBD2 matches 7 bases. The CDR3 loop spans 14 amino acids. The junction had 8 bases not matched to a gene; V was cut back by 6 bases and J by 3 bases. Germline V gene lookup returns CDR1 DFQATT and CDR2 SNEGSKA (reference sequence). CDR3 in DNA: TGCAGTGCACCGGGGAGGGCCAGCTACAATGAGCAGTTCTTC. Residues: CSAPGRASYNEQFF.

The chain couples TRBV25-1 to TRBJ1-6, with D possibly matching TRBD1 (5 bases). CDR1 is MGHDK, CDR2 SYGVNS, per germline. The CDR3 totals 14 residues. V lost 3 bases to trimming and J lost 8 bases, with 11 bases between them. The CDR3 region has the DNA TGTGCCAGCAGTGACAGACAGATCGATTCACCCCTCCACTTT. It translates to CASSDRQIDSPLHF. Supplemented by reference TRBV25-1 and TRBJ1-6, the full variable domain reads EADIYQTPRYLVIGTGKKITLECSQTMGHDKMYWYQQDPGMELHLIHYSYGVNSTEKGDLSSESTVSRIRTEHFPLTLESARPSHTSQYLCASSDRQIDSPLHFGNGTRLTVT.

The chain links TRBV3-1 to TRBJ2-3, with D possibly TRBD1 on 6 matching bases. Trimming took 1 base from V and 7 from J, leaving 9 bases between them. The CDR3 extends over 13 amino acids. From germline, CDR1 is LGHDT and CDR2 YNNKEL (reference sequence). The CDR3 is CASSQAGTYTQYF. The DNA of the CDR3 is TGTGCCAGCAGCCAAGCAGGGACATATACGCAGTATTTT.

The CDR3 here is CASTPREGRDTQYF. CDR3 sequence (DNA): TGTGCCAGCACCCCTCGAGAGGGGAGGGATACGCAGTATTTT. The chain couples TRBV12-3 or TRBV12-4 to TRBJ2-3, with D maybe TRBD2 (6 bases). V dropped 7 bases and J dropped 6 bases, with 17 bases sitting between them. This CDR3 is built from 14 residues.